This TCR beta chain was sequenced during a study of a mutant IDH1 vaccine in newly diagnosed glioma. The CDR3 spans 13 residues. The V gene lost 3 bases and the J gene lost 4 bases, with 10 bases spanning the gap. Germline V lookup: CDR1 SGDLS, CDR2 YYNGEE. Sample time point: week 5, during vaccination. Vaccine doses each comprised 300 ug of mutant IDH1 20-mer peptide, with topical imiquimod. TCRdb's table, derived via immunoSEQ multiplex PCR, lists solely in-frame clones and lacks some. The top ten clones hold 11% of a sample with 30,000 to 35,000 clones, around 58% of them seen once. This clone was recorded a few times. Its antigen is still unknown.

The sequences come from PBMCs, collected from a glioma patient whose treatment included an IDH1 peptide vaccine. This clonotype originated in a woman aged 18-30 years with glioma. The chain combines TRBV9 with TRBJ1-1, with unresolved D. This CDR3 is CASSETPLTEAFF. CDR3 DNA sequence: TGTGCCAGCAGCGAAACACCCCTCACTGAAGCTTTCTTT.